These 6 T cell receptor beta chains share one sample of origin, sequenced in a study of cytomegalovirus exposure and HLA in healthy donors. In the PCR, 60 Vbeta and 13 Jbeta primers were used. Data came from immunoSEQ multiplex PCR; TCRdb stores just in-frame clones and leaves some out. Of about 120,000 clones listed, 77% are singletons. The sample was PBMCs. These receptors all come from a human donor in good health.

This clone showed up just once. The rearrangement joins TRBV5-1 to TRBJ1-4; 12 positions match TRBD1. The CDR3 is 16 amino acids. Germline V CDR1 and CDR2: SGHRS, YFSETQ. V lost 6 bases, J lost 8 bases, and 11 bases stayed unmatched. The CDR3 loop reads CASNPGQGARSEKLFF. DNA of the CDR3: TGCGCCAGCAACCCGGGACAGGGGGCTCGAAGCGAAAAACTGTTTTTT. Variable domain in full (rest from reference TRBV5-1 and TRBJ1-4): KAGVTQTPRYLIKTRGQQVTLSCSPISGHRSVSWYQQTPGQGLQFLFEYFSETQRNKGNFPGRFSGRQFSNSRSEMNVSTLELGDSALYLCASNPGQGARSEKLFFGSGTQLSVL.

This chain uses TRBV19 with TRBJ2-7, with D tentatively TRBD1 (6 bases). Germline V lookup: CDR1 LNHDA, CDR2 SQIVND (reference sequence). This CDR3 contains 13 residues. The V end was cut by 3 bases, the J end by 7 bases, with 13 bases between. The CDR3 loop is CASSIRGRGEQYF. The CDR3 DNA follows: TGTGCCAGTAGTATCAGGGGAAGGGGAGAGCAGTACTTC.

The chain recombines TRBV6-5 with TRBJ1-2, with TRBD1 matching 7 bases. The junction had 5 bases not matched to a gene; V was cut back by 0 bases and J by 4 bases. There are 15 residues in the CDR3. Germline CDR1 reads MNHEY; CDR2 reads SVGAGI. The CDR3 loop is CASSYSARGVYGYTF. Written as DNA, the CDR3 is TGTGCCAGCAGTTACTCGGCCAGGGGGGTCTATGGCTACACCTTC.

The chain recombines TRBV25-1 with TRBJ2-4; D unclear. V was trimmed by 1 base and J by 2 bases, leaving 9 bases between them. The CDR3 is 15 amino acids. Germline V gene lookup returns CDR1 MGHDK and CDR2 SYGVNS. The CDR3 DNA follows: TGTGCCAGCAGTGAATTAGGAGAGACCAAAAACATTCAGTACTTC. Encoded protein: CASSELGETKNIQYF.

The chain recombines TRBV9 with TRBJ2-7; 7 nucleotides match TRBD2. There are 16 residues in the CDR3. The J segment lost 6 bases and the V segment lost 0 bases, leaving 12 bases of the junction unmatched. The germline gives CDR1 SGDLS, CDR2 YYNGEE. The CDR3 protein is CASSVGGAGPQGEQYF. CDR3 nucleotide sequence: TGTGCCAGCAGCGTAGGAGGAGCGGGACCCCAAGGCGAGCAGTACTTC.

The V and J genes are TRBV6-1 and TRBJ2-7, with 8 bases lining up with TRBD2. The J segment lost 1 base and the V segment lost 5 bases, leaving 7 bases of the junction unmatched. CDR1 is MNHNS and CDR2 is SASEGT in the germline V gene. The CDR3 consists of 15 residues. The chain's CDR3 is CASSPRTSGSYEQYF. CDR3 nucleotide sequence: TGTGCCAGCAGTCCTCGTACTAGCGGTTCCTACGAGCAGTACTTC.